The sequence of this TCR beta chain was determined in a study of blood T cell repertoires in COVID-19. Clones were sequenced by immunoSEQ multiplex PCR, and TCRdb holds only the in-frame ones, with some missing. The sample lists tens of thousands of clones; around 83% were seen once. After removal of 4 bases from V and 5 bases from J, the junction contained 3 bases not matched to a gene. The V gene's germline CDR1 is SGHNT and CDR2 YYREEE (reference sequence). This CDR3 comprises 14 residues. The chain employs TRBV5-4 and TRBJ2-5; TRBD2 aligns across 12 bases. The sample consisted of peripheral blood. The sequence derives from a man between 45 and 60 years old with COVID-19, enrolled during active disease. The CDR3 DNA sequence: TGTGCCAGCAGCCTCGGGACTAGCGGGGAGACCCAGTACTTC. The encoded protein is CASSLGTSGETQYF.